This T cell receptor beta chain was identified during a study of cytomegalovirus exposure and HLA in healthy donors. Study results and limitations: A prior analysis recorded that most TCR beta V segments were productive about 87% or about 30% of the time.

The PCR employed 60 Vbeta primers together with 13 Jbeta primers. Clones were read by immunoSEQ multiplex PCR, and TCRdb kept only the in-frame ones, dropping some. The table has 100,000 to 150,000 clones, roughly four fifths seen once. This CDR3 has 13 residues. V was cut by 0 bases and J by 7 bases, with 7 bases left in between. Germline V gene lookup returns CDR1 WNHNN and CDR2 SYGVQD (reference sequence). Concerning this clone itself: As yet, its antigen is unknown.

Sequences were obtained from PBMCs. The chain carries TRBV10-1 and TRBJ1-5; D unresolved. The TCR sequence derives from a woman aged 40 to 49 in good health and CMV-seropositive. The CDR3 coding sequence is TGCGCCAGCAGTGAGTCTCCGGTCCAGCCCCAGCATTTT. It encodes CASSESPVQPQHF.